The sequence of this T cell receptor (beta chain) was determined in a study of cytomegalovirus exposure and HLA in healthy donors. V gave up 5 bases and J gave up 8 bases, with 16 bases separating them. The germline gives CDR1 MNHEY, CDR2 SVGAGI. This CDR3 is 14 amino acids long. PCR primers comprised 60 Vbeta and 13 Jbeta primers. The protocol was immunoSEQ multiplex PCR, while the TCRdb copy is restricted to in-frame clones and leaves out a portion. The repertoire table contains 150,000 to 200,000 clones. The TCR sequence derives from a man aged 30 to 45 in good health and CMV-seronegative. The rearrangement joins TRBV6-5 to TRBJ2-1, with D maybe TRBD1 (6 bases). Material: PBMCs. CDR3 sequence: CASSQLTGNDEQFF. CDR3 nucleotide sequence: TGTGCCAGCAGTCAACTTACAGGGAACGATGAGCAGTTCTTC.